A single sample is the source of the 28 T cell receptor beta chains below, sequenced in a study of T cells in Graves' hyperthyroidism and ophthalmopathy. It was RNA transcripts that yielded the amplified TCR beta CDR3 regions. HTBI primers were the set used in a first-round RT-PCR of the TCR CDR3. TCRdb recomputed calls from the multiplex PCR reads with MiXCR, one row per CDR3 protein. Of around 240,000 distinct CDR3 sequences in the sample, 15% to 20% were seen once. Sequencing input: blood. The source of these receptors is a woman under 30 with Graves' ophthalmopathy.

This clonotype came up many times. The chain joins TRBV27 to TRBJ2-3; D gene unclear. Per the germline V gene, CDR1 is MNHEY and CDR2 is SMNVEV (reference sequence). Trimming took off 5 bases at V and 0 bases at J, with 24 bases between the two ends. This CDR3 spans 19 amino acids. The CDR3 bases are TGTGCCAGCAGTCCCACGCCTCCTACGGCTGACACTAGCACAGATACGCAGTATTTT. Its protein product is CASSPTPPTADTSTDTQYF.

In its sample, this clonotype was seen a few times. The chain has TRBV19 and TRBJ2-2, with 10 bases aligning to TRBD1. Germline values: CDR1 LNHDA, CDR2 SQIVND (reference sequence). V lost 5 bases to trimming and J lost 5 bases; unmatched junction nucleotides: 5. The CDR3 is 15 amino acids. The CDR3 reads CASSSDRGGTGELFF. The DNA of the CDR3 is TGTGCCAGTAGTTCGGACAGGGGGGGAACCGGGGAGCTGTTTTTT. Supplemented by reference TRBV19 and TRBJ2-2, the full variable domain reads DGGITQSPKYLFRKEGQNVTLSCEQNLNHDAMYWYRQDPGQGLRLIYYSQIVNDFQKGDIAEGYSVSREKKESFPLTVTSAQKNPTAFYLCASSSDRGGTGELFFGEGSRLTVL.

This clonotype was detected ten times or more. CDR3 sequence: CASSLRGRRATGELFF. The CDR3, as DNA: TGTGCCAGCAGTCTCCGCGGGAGACGCGCCACCGGGGAGCTGTTTTTT. This chain links TRBV13 with TRBJ2-2; 7 nucleotides line up with TRBD2. Trimming cost V 6 bases and J 4 bases; bases outside gene matches: 11. Per the germline V gene, CDR1 is PRHDT and CDR2 is FYEKMQ (reference sequence). This CDR3 region has 16 residues.

This clonotype was seen many times. The chain has TRBV29-1 and TRBJ2-1, with D perhaps being TRBD1 or TRBD2 (7 bases each). Looked up from germline, CDR1 is SQVTM and CDR2 is ANQGSEA. The V gene lost 7 bases and the J gene lost 1 base, with 11 bases spanning the gap. The CDR3 runs 13 residues. The DNA for the CDR3 is TGCAGCGCCAGGGGGGGATCCTACAATGAGCAGTTCTTC. The encoded protein is CSARGGSYNEQFF.

The rearrangement links TRBV10-3 to TRBJ1-2, with D tentatively TRBD1 (5 bases). This CDR3 comprises 14 residues. Germline values: CDR1 ENHRY, CDR2 SYGVKD. Trimming took off 10 bases at V and 3 bases at J, with 18 bases between the two ends. CDR3 in amino acids: CATQPPGGDYGYTF. CDR3 in DNA: TGTGCCACCCAACCCCCGGGGGGGGACTATGGCTACACCTTC.

The chain uses TRBV27 and TRBJ1-2, with D unresolved. V lost 1 base and J 5 bases, leaving 5 bases between the germline ends. The CDR3 runs 12 residues. Germline V gives CDR1 MNHEY, CDR2 SMNVEV (reference sequence). The CDR3 loop reads CASSLFGYGYTF. CDR3 DNA sequence: TGTGCCAGCAGTTTATTTGGGTATGGCTACACCTTC.

This clonotype was seen at least ten times. The chain recombines TRBV13 with TRBJ2-1; 9 bases are shared with TRBD2. The CDR3 extends over 19 amino acids. The junction had 15 bases not matched to a gene; V was cut back by 0 bases and J by 6 bases. Germline V lookup: CDR1 PRHDT, CDR2 FYEKMQ (reference sequence). Here the CDR3 reads CASSLGRLAGPHWFNEQFF. The CDR3 DNA is TGTGCCAGCAGCTTAGGCCGGCTAGCGGGACCCCATTGGTTCAATGAGCAGTTCTTC.

This clonotype was recorded many times. V gene TRBV7-6 combines with J gene TRBJ2-5; 10 nucleotides match TRBD1. The V segment lost 1 base and the J segment 5 bases; nucleotides outside the gene matches: 4. Germline V lookup: CDR1 SGHVS, CDR2 FNYEAQ. The CDR3 spans 15 residues. Here the CDR3 reads CASSLGSDRGETQYF. CDR3 nucleotide sequence: TGTGCCAGCAGCTTAGGTTCGGACAGGGGGGAGACCCAGTACTTC.

This clonotype was recorded at least ten times. The rearrangement joins TRBV2 to TRBJ2-7, with 9 bases that match TRBD2. Germline assignment: CDR1 SNHLY and CDR2 FYNNEI. The V segment lost 6 bases and the J segment 7 bases; nucleotides outside the gene matches: 16. The CDR3 loop spans 16 amino acids. The CDR3 DNA reads as TGTGCCAGCAGCCCGGGGAGGTCTAGCGGGGTTGGGGAGCAGTACTTC. Protein product: CASSPGRSSGVGEQYF.

This clonotype has only a few counts. The chain joins TRBV7-2 to TRBJ2-3, with D possibly matching TRBD1 (6 bases). The germline gives CDR1 SGHTA, CDR2 FQGNSA. Trimming pared 5 bases from V and 3 bases from J, leaving 15 bases between. The CDR3 is 15 amino acids. In nucleotides, the CDR3 is TGTGCCAGCAGCCCAGGGGCCATCACGACAGATACGCAGTATTTT. It encodes CASSPGAITTDTQYF. The full variable domain, in which reference TRBV7-2 and TRBJ2-3 provide the parts outside the CDR3, is GAGVSQSPSNKVTEKGKDVELRCDPISGHTALYWYRQSLGQGLEFLIYFQGNSAPDKSGLPSDRFSAERTGGSVSTLTIQRTQQEDSAVYLCASSPGAITTDTQYFGPGTRLTVL.

This clonotype was observed many times. The CDR3 sequence is CASSFGTAALSYEQYF. The DNA for the CDR3 is TGCGCCAGCAGCTTCGGGACGGCGGCGTTAAGTTACGAGCAGTACTTC. The chain joins TRBV5-1 to TRBJ2-7, with D possibly called TRBD1 or TRBD2 (5 bases each). Trimming removed 2 bases at V and 4 bases at J, with 19 bases between. Germline loops: CDR1 SGHRS, CDR2 YFSETQ. CDR3 length: 16 amino acids.

Many counts were recorded for this clonotype. V usage is TRBV3-1 and J usage is TRBJ1-1; a possible D gene is TRBD1 (6 bases). The CDR3 has 15 amino acids. V gave up 2 bases and J gave up 4 bases, with 14 bases separating them. In germline, CDR1 is LGHDT, CDR2 YNNKEL (reference sequence). CDR3 nucleotides: TGTGCCAGCAGCCAAATGGGGGGGGCGAGCACTGAAGCTTTCTTT. This gives the protein CASSQMGGASTEAFF.

This clonotype was detected a few times. The gene calls are TRBV6-1 and TRBJ2-1; TRBD2 is a possible D gene (6 bases). CDR3 length: 15 residues. Germline CDR1 and CDR2: MNHNS and SASEGT. V was trimmed by 7 bases and J by 3 bases, leaving 16 bases between them. For the CDR3, the DNA is TGTGCCAGCAAAAACGGAGGGCCTCGCTACAATGAGCAGTTCTTC. Protein: CASKNGGPRYNEQFF.

Only a few counts were recorded for this clonotype. The chain recombines TRBV14 with TRBJ1-6; D remains unclear. Trimming took 1 base from V and 7 from J, leaving 11 bases between them. In germline, CDR1 is SGHDN, CDR2 FVKESK. This CDR3 has 15 amino acids. CDR3 nucleotide sequence: TGTGCCAGCAGCCAAGGTGGAAGTAGGAATTCACCCCTCCACTTT. Residues: CASSQGGSRNSPLHF.

This clonotype showed up many times. DNA for the CDR3: TGTGCCAGCAGCCGCCTACAGGGCTCCTACAATGAGCAGTTCTTC. This codes for CASSRLQGSYNEQFF. This chain links TRBV3-1 with TRBJ2-1, with a weak D call TRBD1 (6 bases). The CDR3 is made up of 15 amino acids. The germline gives CDR1 LGHDT, CDR2 YNNKEL (reference sequence). V was pared by 4 bases and J by 0 bases, with 10 bases between.

This clonotype has a count of ten or more. The chain couples TRBV28 to TRBJ1-5, with TRBD1 identical over 10 bases. J was trimmed by 4 bases and V by 8 bases; bases with no gene match: 11. Germline lookup yields CDR1 MDHEN and CDR2 SYDVKM. The CDR3 contains 16 residues. The CDR3 region is CASQDLDRGRNQPQHF. The CDR3 coding sequence is TGTGCCAGCCAAGATCTAGACAGGGGGCGAAATCAGCCCCAGCATTTT.

A few counts support this clonotype. The chain's CDR3 is CASSEARVLRANVLTF. For the CDR3, the DNA is TGTGCCAGCAGTGAAGCGAGGGTATTGAGGGCCAACGTCCTGACTTTC. This chain links TRBV2 with TRBJ2-6; maybe TRBD2 (5 bases). Trimming took 0 bases from V and 5 from J, leaving 11 bases between them. CDR1 is SNHLY and CDR2 is FYNNEI in the germline V gene. The length of the CDR3 is 16 residues. Full variable domain (missing parts from reference TRBV2 and TRBJ2-6): EPEVTQTPSHQVTQMGQEVILRCVPISNHLYFYWYRQILGQKVEFLVSFYNNEISEKSEIFDDQFSVERPDGSNFTLKIRSTKLEDSAMYFCASSEARVLRANVLTFGAGSRLTVL.

This clonotype was seen a handful of times. The chain couples TRBV6-1 to TRBJ2-7; no firm D call. Germline lookup yields CDR1 MNHNS and CDR2 SASEGT. This CDR3 region has 12 residues. The ends were cut back, 7 bases at V and 3 bases at J, with 10 bases in the middle. CDR3 sequence: CASMSNIYEQYF. Written as DNA, the CDR3 is TGTGCCAGCATGTCTAACATCTACGAGCAGTACTTC.

In this sample, this clonotype turned up many times. The V gene is TRBV9, the J gene TRBJ2-1; D possibly corresponds to TRBD1 (6 bases). Germline CDR1 SGDLS, CDR2 YYNGEE. The CDR3 has 15 residues. Deletions cut 3 bases from V and 3 bases from J, with 13 bases between. The CDR3: CASSGEGVGYNEQFF. CDR3 DNA: TGTGCCAGCAGCGGCGAGGGGGTCGGCTACAATGAGCAGTTCTTC.

This clonotype was picked up a small number of times. The chain uses TRBV20-1 and TRBJ1-6, with 7 bases fitting TRBD1. V shed 6 bases and J 7 bases; nucleotides not matched to a gene: 9. The CDR3 has 14 amino acids. Germline CDR1 reads DFQATT; CDR2 reads SNEGSKA (reference sequence). The CDR3 spells CSAPPQGVNSPLHF. The CDR3 coding sequence is TGCAGTGCCCCCCCCCAGGGGGTAAATTCACCCCTCCACTTT.

At least ten counts were recorded for this clonotype. V usage is TRBV27 and J usage is TRBJ1-2; D not resolved. The CDR3 is 15 residues long. The V end was cut by 6 bases, the J end by 4 bases, with 18 bases between. Germline CDR1 is MNHEY and CDR2 is SMNVEV (reference sequence). As DNA, the CDR3 is TGTGCCAGCAGATCCACGGCGTTACGGGGCTATGGCTACACCTTC. Its translation is CASRSTALRGYGYTF.

Note on this clonotype: At one boundary the junction diverges from the germline segment, which might be a read error. The V call is TRBV7-8, the J call TRBJ1-5; D possibly corresponds to TRBD1 (5 bases). The CDR3 covers 14 residues. From germline, CDR1 is SGHVS and CDR2 FQNEAQ. The CDR3 region is CGSSPSGGNQPQHF. In DNA, the CDR3 is TGTGGCAGCAGCCCCTCGGGGGGTAATCAGCCCCAGCATTTT.

The chain has TRBV6-1 and TRBJ1-5; D might be TRBD1 (6 bases). Germline values: CDR1 MNHNS, CDR2 SASEGT. The CDR3 spans 14 residues. The V and J ends lost 4 bases and 6 bases respectively, with 13 bases between them. The CDR3: CASSGNQGFQPQHF. CDR3 DNA: TGTGCCAGCAGTGGGAACCAGGGGTTTCAGCCCCAGCATTTT.

This clonotype has more than one count but fewer than ten. This sequence joins TRBV10-3 and TRBJ2-7; D might be TRBD1 or TRBD2, each matching 5 bases. Germline V gives CDR1 ENHRY, CDR2 SYGVKD. The CDR3 covers 15 residues. The V gene lost 2 bases and the J gene lost 6 bases, with 17 bases spanning the gap. CDR3 nucleotide sequence: TGTGCCATCAGTGAGACTGGTCCTGGGGGTGGCGAGCAGTACTTC. This encodes CAISETGPGGGEQYF.

This clonotype was counted ten times or more. The V and J genes are TRBV6-1 and TRBJ1-1, with D perhaps matching TRBD1 (5 bases). This CDR3 is built from 15 residues. Between the trimmed V and J ends, which lost 6 bases and 5 bases, there was a span of 19 bases. Germline-derived CDR1 and CDR2 are MNHNS and SASEGT. CDR3 coding DNA: TGTGCCAGCAGCTACAACGGACCGAGGGGAACTGAAGCTTTCTTT. It specifies CASSYNGPRGTEAFF.

This clonotype appeared a few times. The chain links TRBV28 to TRBJ1-2; D unresolved. Per the germline V gene, CDR1 is MDHEN and CDR2 is SYDVKM. This CDR3 has 13 amino acids. V dropped 2 bases and J dropped 6 bases, with 10 bases sitting between them. This chain's CDR3 is CASSLDDEDGYTF. For the CDR3, the DNA is TGTGCCAGCAGTTTAGACGACGAAGATGGCTACACCTTC.

Of note for this clonotype: No conserved phenylalanine or tryptophan is present at the end of the CDR3, so a read error is the likely explanation. The gene calls are TRBV13 and TRBJ2-1; D uncertain. CDR1 is PRHDT and CDR2 is FYEKMQ in the germline V gene (reference sequence). This CDR3 has 19 amino acids. Trimming cost V 5 bases and J 3 bases, with 26 bases left between them. The CDR3 region is CASSPPIDGPSYNYNEQFL. CDR3 coding DNA: TGTGCCAGCAGCCCGCCAATTGACGGCCCGTCGTATAACTACAATGAGCAGTTCCTC.

This clonotype was found many times. The chain is built from TRBV6-2 or TRBV6-3 and TRBJ2-2; no clear D gene. The CDR3 extends over 14 amino acids. Looked up from germline, CDR1 is MNHEY and CDR2 is SVGEGT. V dropped 8 bases and J dropped 2 bases, with 12 bases sitting between them. CDR3: CASSSDHNTGELFF. The CDR3 region has the DNA TGTGCCAGCTCGAGCGACCATAACACCGGGGAGCTGTTTTTT.